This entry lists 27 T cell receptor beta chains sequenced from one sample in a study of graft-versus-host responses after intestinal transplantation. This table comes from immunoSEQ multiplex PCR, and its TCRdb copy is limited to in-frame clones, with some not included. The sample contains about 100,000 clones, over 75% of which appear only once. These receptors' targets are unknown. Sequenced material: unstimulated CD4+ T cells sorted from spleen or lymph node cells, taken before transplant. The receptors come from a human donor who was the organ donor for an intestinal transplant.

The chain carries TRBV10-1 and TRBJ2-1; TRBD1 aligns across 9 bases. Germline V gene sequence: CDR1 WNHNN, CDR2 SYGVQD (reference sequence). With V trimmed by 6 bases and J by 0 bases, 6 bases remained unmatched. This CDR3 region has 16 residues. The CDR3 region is CASSAGTGLSYNEQFF. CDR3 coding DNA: TGCGCCAGCAGCGCCGGGACAGGGCTCTCCTACAATGAGCAGTTCTTC.

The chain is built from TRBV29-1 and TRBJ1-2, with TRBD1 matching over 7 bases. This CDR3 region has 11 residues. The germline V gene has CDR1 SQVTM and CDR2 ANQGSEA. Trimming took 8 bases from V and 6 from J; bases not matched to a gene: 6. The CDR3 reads CSLDRVDGYTF. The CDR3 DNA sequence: TGCAGCCTCGACAGGGTTGATGGCTACACCTTC.

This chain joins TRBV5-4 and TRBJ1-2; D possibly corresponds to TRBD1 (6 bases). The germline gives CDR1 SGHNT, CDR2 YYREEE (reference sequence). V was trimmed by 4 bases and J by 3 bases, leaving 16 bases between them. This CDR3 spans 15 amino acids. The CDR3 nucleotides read TGTGCCAGCAGCCTAGGACAGCTTGTTGACTATGGCTACACCTTC. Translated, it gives CASSLGQLVDYGYTF.

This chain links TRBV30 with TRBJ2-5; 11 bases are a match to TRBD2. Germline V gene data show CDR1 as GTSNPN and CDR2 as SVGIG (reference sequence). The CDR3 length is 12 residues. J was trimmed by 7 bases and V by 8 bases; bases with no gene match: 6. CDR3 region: CALAGGSGTQYF. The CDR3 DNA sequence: TGTGCCCTAGCGGGGGGATCCGGGACCCAGTACTTC.

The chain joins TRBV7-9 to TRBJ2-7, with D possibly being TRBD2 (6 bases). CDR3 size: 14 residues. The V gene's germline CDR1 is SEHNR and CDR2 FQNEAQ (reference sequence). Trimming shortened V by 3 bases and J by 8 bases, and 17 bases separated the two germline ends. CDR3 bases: TGTGCCAGCAGCTTGAGGGACTTACCTCTGAAGCAGTACTTC. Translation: CASSLRDLPLKQYF.

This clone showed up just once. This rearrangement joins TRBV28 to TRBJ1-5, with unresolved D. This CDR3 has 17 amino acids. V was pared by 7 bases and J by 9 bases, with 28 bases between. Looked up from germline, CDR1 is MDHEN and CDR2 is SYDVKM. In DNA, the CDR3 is TGTGCCAGCACTCAACGGAGGGAGGGTTGGTTACAACCGCCCCAGCATTTT. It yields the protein CASTQRREGWLQPPQHF.

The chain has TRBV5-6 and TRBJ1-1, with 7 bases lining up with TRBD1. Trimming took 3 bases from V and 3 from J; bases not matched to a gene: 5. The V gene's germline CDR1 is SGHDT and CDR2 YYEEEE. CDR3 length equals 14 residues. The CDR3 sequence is CASSWRGTDTEAFF. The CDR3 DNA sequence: TGTGCCAGCAGCTGGAGGGGGACAGACACTGAAGCTTTCTTT.

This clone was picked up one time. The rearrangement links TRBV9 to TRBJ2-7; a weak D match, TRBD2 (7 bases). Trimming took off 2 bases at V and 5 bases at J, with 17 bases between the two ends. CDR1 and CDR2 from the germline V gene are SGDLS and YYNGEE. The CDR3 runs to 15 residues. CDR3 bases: TGTGCCAGCAGCGTTAGCTTGGGCGGGGGCCACGAGCAGTACTTC. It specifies CASSVSLGGGHEQYF.

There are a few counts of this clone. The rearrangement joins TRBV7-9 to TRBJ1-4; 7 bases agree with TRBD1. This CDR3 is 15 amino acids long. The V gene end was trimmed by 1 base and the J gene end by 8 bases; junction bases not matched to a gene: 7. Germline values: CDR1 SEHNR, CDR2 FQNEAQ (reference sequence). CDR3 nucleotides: TGTGCCAGCAGCTTAGTCGGACAGGCCGGAGAAAAACTGTTTTTT. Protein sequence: CASSLVGQAGEKLFF.

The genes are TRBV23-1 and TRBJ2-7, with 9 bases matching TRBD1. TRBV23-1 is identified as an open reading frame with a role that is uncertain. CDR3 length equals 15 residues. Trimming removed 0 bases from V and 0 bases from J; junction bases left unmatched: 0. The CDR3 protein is CASSQSTGGSYEQYF. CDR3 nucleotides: TGCGCCAGCAGTCAATCGACAGGGGGCTCCTACGAGCAGTACTTC.

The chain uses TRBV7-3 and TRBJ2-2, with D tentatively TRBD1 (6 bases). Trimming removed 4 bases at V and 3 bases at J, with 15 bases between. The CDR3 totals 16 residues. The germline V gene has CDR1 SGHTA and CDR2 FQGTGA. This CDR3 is CASSSLDRFYTGELFF. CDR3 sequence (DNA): TGTGCCAGCAGCTCGTTGGACAGATTCTACACCGGGGAGCTGTTTTTT.

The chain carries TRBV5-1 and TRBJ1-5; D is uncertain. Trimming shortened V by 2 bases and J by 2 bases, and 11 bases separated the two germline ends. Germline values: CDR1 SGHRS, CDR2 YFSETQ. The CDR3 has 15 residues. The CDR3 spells CASSFDGGGNQPQHF. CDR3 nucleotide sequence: TGCGCCAGCAGCTTTGACGGTGGGGGCAATCAGCCCCAGCATTTT. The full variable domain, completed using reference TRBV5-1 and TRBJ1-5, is KAGVTQTPRYLIKTRGQQVTLSCSPISGHRSVSWYQQTPGQGLQFLFEYFSETQRNKGNFPGRFSGRQFSNSRSEMNVSTLELGDSALYLCASSFDGGGNQPQHFGDGTRLSIL.

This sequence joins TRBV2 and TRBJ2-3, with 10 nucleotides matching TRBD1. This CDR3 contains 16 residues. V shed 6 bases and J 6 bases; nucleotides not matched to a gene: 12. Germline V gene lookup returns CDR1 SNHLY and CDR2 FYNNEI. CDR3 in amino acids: CASSVGQGGLWDTQYF. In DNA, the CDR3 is TGTGCCAGCAGCGTTGGACAGGGGGGCCTATGGGATACGCAGTATTTT.

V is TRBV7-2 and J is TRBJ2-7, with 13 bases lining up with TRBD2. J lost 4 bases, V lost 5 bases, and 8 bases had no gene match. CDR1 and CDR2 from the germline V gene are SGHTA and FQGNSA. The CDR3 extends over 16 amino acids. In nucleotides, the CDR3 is TGTGCCAGCAGCGGAACTAGCGGGGGGGCCCGATACGAGCAGTACTTC. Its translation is CASSGTSGGARYEQYF.

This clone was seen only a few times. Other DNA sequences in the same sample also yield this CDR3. The CDR3 reads CAWSRQGWTDTQYF. The DNA of the CDR3 is TGTGCCTGGAGTAGACAGGGGTGGACAGATACGCAGTATTTT. V and J are TRBV30 and TRBJ2-3; 8 nucleotides line up with TRBD1. There are 14 residues in the CDR3. The ends lost 2 bases at V and 3 bases at J; junction bases unmatched: 4. Germline CDR1 GTSNPN, CDR2 SVGIG (reference sequence).

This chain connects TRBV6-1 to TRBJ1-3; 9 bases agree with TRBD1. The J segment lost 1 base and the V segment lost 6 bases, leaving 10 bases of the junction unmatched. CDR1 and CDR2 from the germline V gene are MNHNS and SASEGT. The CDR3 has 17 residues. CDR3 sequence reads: CASRETGGAGSGNTIYF. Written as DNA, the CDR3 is TGTGCCAGCAGAGAAACAGGGGGCGCGGGGTCTGGAAACACCATATATTTT.

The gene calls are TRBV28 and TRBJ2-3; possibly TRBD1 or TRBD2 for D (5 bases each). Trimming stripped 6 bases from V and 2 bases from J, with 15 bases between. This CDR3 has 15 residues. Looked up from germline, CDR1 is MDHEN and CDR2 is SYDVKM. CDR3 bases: TGTGCCAGCAGAAACACCGGGACGGTCACAGATACGCAGTATTTT. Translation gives CASRNTGTVTDTQYF. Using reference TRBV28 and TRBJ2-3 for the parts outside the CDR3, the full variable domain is DVKVTQSSRYLVKRTGEKVFLECVQDMDHENMFWYRQDPGLGLRLIYFSYDVKMKEKGDIPEGYSVSREKKERFSLILESASTNQTSMYLCASRNTGTVTDTQYFGPGTRLTVL.

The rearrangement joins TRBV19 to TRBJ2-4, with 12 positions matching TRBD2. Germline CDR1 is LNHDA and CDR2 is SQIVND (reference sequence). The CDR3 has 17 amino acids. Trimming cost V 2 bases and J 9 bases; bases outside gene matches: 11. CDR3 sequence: CASSINTLAGGQGIQYF. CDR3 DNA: TGTGCCAGTAGTATAAACACCCTAGCGGGGGGGCAAGGCATTCAGTACTTC.

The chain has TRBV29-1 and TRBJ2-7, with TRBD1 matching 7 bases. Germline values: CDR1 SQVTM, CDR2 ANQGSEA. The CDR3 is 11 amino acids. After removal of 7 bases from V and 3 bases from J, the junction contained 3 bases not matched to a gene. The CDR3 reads CSGGQLYEQYF. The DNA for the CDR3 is TGCAGCGGGGGACAGCTCTACGAGCAGTACTTC.

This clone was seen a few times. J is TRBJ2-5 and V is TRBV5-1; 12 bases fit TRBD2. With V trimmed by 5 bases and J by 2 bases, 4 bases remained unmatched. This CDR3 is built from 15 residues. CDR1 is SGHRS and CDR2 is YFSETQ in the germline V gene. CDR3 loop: CASSLLAGGQETQYF. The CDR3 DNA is TGCGCCAGCAGTTTACTAGCGGGGGGACAAGAGACCCAGTACTTC.

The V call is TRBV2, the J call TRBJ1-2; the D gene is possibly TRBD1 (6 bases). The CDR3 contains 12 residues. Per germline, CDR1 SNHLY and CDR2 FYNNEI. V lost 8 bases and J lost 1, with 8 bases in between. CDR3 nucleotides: TGTGCCAGCCTGGACAGTAACTATGGCTACACCTTC. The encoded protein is CASLDSNYGYTF.

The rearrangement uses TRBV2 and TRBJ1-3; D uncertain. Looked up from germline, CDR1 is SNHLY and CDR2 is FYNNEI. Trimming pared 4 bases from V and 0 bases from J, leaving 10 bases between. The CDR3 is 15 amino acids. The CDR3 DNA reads TGTGCCAGCAGTGTTAGCGGAATCTCTGGAAACACCATATATTTT. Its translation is CASSVSGISGNTIYF.

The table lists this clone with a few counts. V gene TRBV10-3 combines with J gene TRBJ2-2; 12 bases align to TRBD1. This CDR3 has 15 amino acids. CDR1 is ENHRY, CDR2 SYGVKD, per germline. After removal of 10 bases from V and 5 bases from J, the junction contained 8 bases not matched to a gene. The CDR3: CATKGGQGATGELFF. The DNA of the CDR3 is TGTGCCACAAAGGGGGGACAGGGGGCGACCGGGGAGCTGTTTTTT.

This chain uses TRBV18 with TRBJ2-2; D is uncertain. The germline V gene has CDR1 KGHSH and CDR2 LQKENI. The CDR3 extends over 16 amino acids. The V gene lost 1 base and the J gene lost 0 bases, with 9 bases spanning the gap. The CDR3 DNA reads TGTGCCAGCTCACCACAGGGCCCCCCGAACACCGGGGAGCTGTTTTTT. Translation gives CASSPQGPPNTGELFF.

CDR3 coding DNA: TGTGCCAGCAGTGAATACGGAGGGTTAACTGAAGCTTTCTTT. It encodes CASSEYGGLTEAFF. The genes are TRBV25-1 and TRBJ1-1, with D hard to call. V lost 0 bases to trimming and J lost 5 bases, with 10 bases between them. The germline V gene encodes CDR1 MGHDK and CDR2 SYGVNS. This CDR3 spans 14 amino acids.

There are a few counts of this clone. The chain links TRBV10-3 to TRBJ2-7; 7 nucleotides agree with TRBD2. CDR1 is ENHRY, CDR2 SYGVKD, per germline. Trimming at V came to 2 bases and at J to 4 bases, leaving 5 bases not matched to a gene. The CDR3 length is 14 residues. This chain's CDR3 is CAISEAQGGYEQYF. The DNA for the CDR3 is TGTGCCATCAGTGAGGCCCAGGGAGGGTACGAGCAGTACTTC.

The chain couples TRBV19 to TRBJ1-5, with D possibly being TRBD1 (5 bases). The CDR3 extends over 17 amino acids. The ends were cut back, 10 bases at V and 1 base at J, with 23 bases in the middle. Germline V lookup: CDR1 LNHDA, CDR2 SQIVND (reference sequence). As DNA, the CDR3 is TGTGCCACTAAAGGCGGTGTCGACAGCTTAAGCAATCAGCCCCAGCATTTT. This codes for CATKGGVDSLSNQPQHF.